Listed here are 3 T cell receptor beta chains from one sample, sequenced in a study of post-analysis software for immune sequencing data (dated by TCRdb to the mid-2010s). What the work shows at the level of the full study, not this receptor alone: Patients showed significantly higher frequencies than controls for five TRBV segments, among them TRBV5-6, TRBV5-1 and TRBV20-1.

Libraries were made using PCR. TCRdb names Illumina HiSeq 2500 as the instrument used. Unique molecular identifiers were incorporated into TCR beta cDNA libraries to reduce PCR and sequencing biases. Through fastp at Q25 and MiXCR, TCRdb rebuilt clones from the public reads, retaining in-frame beta chains. Duplicate CDR3 protein sequences are folded into a single record with the most common DNA and genes. This sample comprises roughly 600,000 distinct CDR3 sequences, 40% to 50% of them detected only once. The top ten constitute 1.5% to 2% of the sample. These receptors have no known antigen. The sequenced sample was blood. The receptors derive from a girl under 18 with multiple sclerosis.

This clonotype was counted a single time. V gene TRBV4-1 combines with J gene TRBJ2-7; 7 bases map to TRBD2. The J call may be mistaken, given a closer DNA end match to TRBJ2-5. Germline V gene sequence: CDR1 MGHRA, CDR2 YSYEKL. The CDR3 length is 17 residues. The CDR3 spells CASSQDSGGRVRETQYF. DNA of the CDR3: TGCGCCAGCAGCCAAGATTCAGGAGGGAGGGTTCGGGAGACCCAGTACTTC.

The CDR3 spells CASGLATGATGELFF. Written as DNA, the CDR3 is TGTGCTAGTGGTTTGGCCACAGGGGCCACCGGGGAGCTGTTTTTT. The chain employs TRBV12-5 and TRBJ2-2; the match to TRBD1 covers 7 bases. Germline CDR1 and CDR2: LGHNT and FRNRAP. The CDR3 spans 15 residues. Trimming cost V 1 base and J 4 bases; bases outside gene matches: 3.

The table lists this clonotype with a few counts. The chain links TRBV12-3 or TRBV12-4 to TRBJ2-5, with D possibly matching TRBD1 (6 bases). Trimming cost V 1 base and J 1 base, with 19 bases left between them. This CDR3 is 18 amino acids long. In DNA form, the CDR3 reads TGTGCCAGCAGTTTAGTCACTCGAGGGGGAAGTATCCAAGAGACCCAGTACTTC. This gives the protein CASSLVTRGGSIQETQYF.